Listed below are T cell receptor beta chains from one sample, sequenced in a study of T cell changes during pregnancy in multiple sclerosis. TCRdb's copy holds only in-frame clones and misses some; the assay was immunoSEQ multiplex PCR. The sample lists under 85,000 clones; around 94% were seen once. The sample consisted of peripheral blood, taken in the third trimester of pregnancy. Source of these receptors: a female donor with multiple sclerosis, enrolled in a pregnancy study. Each CDR3 is given with its conserved first and last residue. D genes are given only for firm matches. Clone size is given for some rows only: seen once, a few or many times, or a class if the clone is expanded.

v_call	j_call	clone_size	d_call	cdr3_nt	cdr3_aa
TRBV19	TRBJ2-2	-	TRBD1	TGTGCCAGTAGACTCGGACAGGGGCTAAACGAGCTGTTTTTT	CASRLGQGLNELFF
TRBV7-2	TRBJ2-2	-	TRBD1	TGTGCCAGCAGCCTAACCGGGACAGGGGGCTCCGGGGAGCTGTTTTTT	CASSLTGTGGSGELFF
TRBV4-3	TRBJ2-2	-	TRBD2	TGCGCCAGCAGCCAAGATTTGACTAGCGGGGGAACCGGGGAGCTGTTTTTT	CASSQDLTSGGTGELFF
TRBV6-5	TRBJ1-1	-	-	TGTGCCAGCAGTTACTATTTAGGGGTGGACACTGAAGCTTTCTTT	CASSYYLGVDTEAFF
TRBV2	TRBJ2-2	-	-	TGTGCCAGCAGTGAAGCGGGGGCAACCGGGGAGCTGTTTTTT	CASSEAGATGELFF
TRBV5-1	TRBJ1-1	-	-	TGCGCCAGCAGCTTGGAACTCACAACAAGTGGGCCTGAAGCTTTCTTT	CASSLELTTSGPEAFF
TRBV16	TRBJ1-2	-	-	TGTGCCAGCAGCCAATCACGGGGCTACACCTTC	CASSQSRGYTF
TRBV11-3	TRBJ1-1	-	-	TGTGCCAGCAGCCGCAGGGGAACTGAAGCTTTCTTT	CASSRRGTEAFF
TRBV12-5	TRBJ2-3	-	TRBD1	TGTGCTAGTGGTCCCGCAACAGGGGGGTGGGGTCCCACAGATACGCAGTATTTT	CASGPATGGWGPTDTQYF
TRBV2	TRBJ2-7	-	-	TGTGCCAGCAAGCGGGCAGGGGGATTCTACGAGCAGTACTTC	CASKRAGGFYEQYF
TRBV25-1	TRBJ2-1	-	TRBD2	TGTGCCAGCAGTGCTAGCGGGGGGGCATATGCGGGCAATGAGCAGTTCTTC	CASSASGGAYAGNEQFF
TRBV7-7	TRBJ2-1	-	-	TGTGCTAGCAGCTTTAAAATGACATACCTATCCTACAATGAGCAGTTCTTC	CASSFKMTYLSYNEQFF
TRBV6-5	TRBJ2-7	-	-	TGTGCCAGCATCCAAGTTAGGACTAAGTCCTACGAGCAGTACTTC	CASIQVRTKSYEQYF
TRBV25-1	TRBJ2-3	once	-	TGTGCCAGCAGTGAATACCCAGGAGGGGGCGCGAACACAGATACGCAGTATTTT	CASSEYPGGGANTDTQYF
TRBV7-3	TRBJ2-3	-	TRBD1	TGTGCCAGCAGCTCTCGACAGGGTAGTTATACGCAGTATTTT	CASSSRQGSYTQYF
TRBV4-1	TRBJ2-7	-	TRBD2	TGCGCCAGCAGCCAAGACCCAGCGGGGGTGTTAGAGGAGCAGTACTTC	CASSQDPAGVLEEQYF
TRBV7-2	TRBJ2-3	-	-	TGTGCCAGCAGCCAAGTCAGGGCTACGAGGGATACGCAGTATTTT	CASSQVRATRDTQYF
TRBV5-4	TRBJ2-2	-	TRBD1	TGTGCCAGCAGCTCCCAGGGGGCGATCGGGGAGCTGTTTTTT	CASSSQGAIGELFF
TRBV7-8	TRBJ1-6	-	TRBD1	TGTGCCAGCGGACGGGACAGGCCGAATTCACCCCTCCACTTT	CASGRDRPNSPLHF
TRBV27	TRBJ1-2	-	-	TGTGCCAGCAGATTAGGGGAGGGCGGCTACACCTTC	CASRLGEGGYTF
TRBV6-4	TRBJ1-2	-	TRBD1	TGTGCCAGCAGCGGCGACAGGGGGGGCGGCTACACCTTC	CASSGDRGGGYTF
TRBV7-2	TRBJ2-7	-	-	TGTGCCAGCAGCTTAGCGCGGGGAGGGGGTGGCGAGCAGTACTTC	CASSLARGGGGEQYF
TRBV5-6	TRBJ1-5	-	-	TGTGCCAGCAGCTTGGGAACCACCAGGGATCAGCCCCAGCATTTT	CASSLGTTRDQPQHF
TRBV5-4	TRBJ1-2	-	-	TGTGCCAGCAGTCAGGGGCAGAGGAGTGGCTACACCTTC	CASSQGQRSGYTF
TRBV10-3	TRBJ2-2	-	TRBD1	TGTGCCATCAGCTCCGGGACAGGGTCCTCCGGGGAGCTGTTTTTT	CAISSGTGSSGELFF
TRBV5-8	TRBJ1-1	-	-	TGTGCCAGCAGCTTGTACGTCAGGATGGTCTTGAACACTGAAGCTTTCTTT	CASSLYVRMVLNTEAFF
TRBV4-2	TRBJ2-1	-	TRBD2	TGTGCCAGCAGCCAAAGGAGCGGGGGAAATGAGCAGTTCTTC	CASSQRSGGNEQFF
TRBV15	TRBJ1-2	-	TRBD1	TGTGCCACCAGCACCACCGACAGGGGCTATGGCTACACCTTC	CATSTTDRGYGYTF
TRBV5-5	TRBJ1-3	-	-	TGTGCCAGCAGCTTACAGGGAAACACCATATATTTT	CASSLQGNTIYF
TRBV7-3	TRBJ2-2	-	TRBD1	TGTGCCAGCAGCGAGGGGCGACAGGGTCGCACCGGGGAGCTGTTTTTT	CASSEGRQGRTGELFF
TRBV7-2	TRBJ1-3	-	-	TGTGCCAGCAGCTTATATCCAGGGACTCCTAGCTCTGGAAACACCATATATTTT	CASSLYPGTPSSGNTIYF
TRBV11-2	TRBJ2-3	-	TRBD2	TGTGCCAGCAGCCCCCCCCCAAGACTAGCGAACACAGATACGCAGTATTTT	CASSPPPRLANTDTQYF
TRBV9	TRBJ1-1	-	TRBD1	TGTGCCAGCAGCGTAATCGGACAGGGAGCTGAAGCTTTCTTT	CASSVIGQGAEAFF
TRBV18	TRBJ1-1	-	-	TGTGCCAGCTCACCACTTCCGTCGGGGGATGAAGCTTTCTTT	CASSPLPSGDEAFF
TRBV15	TRBJ2-5	-	TRBD2	TGTGCCACCTGGCTAGCGGGGGGGCCAAAGACCCAGTACTTC	CATWLAGGPKTQYF
TRBV6-5	TRBJ1-2	-	-	TGTGCCAGCATTCAAAGCCCAGGGCTCTATGGCTACACCTTC	CASIQSPGLYGYTF
TRBV4-3	TRBJ2-2	-	TRBD2	TGCGCCAGCAGCCAAGATGCCCCTGGACTAGCGGGGGGGAGGGGCGGGGAGCTGTTTTTT	CASSQDAPGLAGGRGGELFF
TRBV5-5	TRBJ1-1	once	-	TGTGCCAGCAGCTTGGGGGCCCAGCCTACTTCTGAAGCTTTCTTT	CASSLGAQPTSEAFF
TRBV5-6	TRBJ1-5	-	TRBD1	TGTGCCAGCAGCCAAAGGGGACAGGGTTGGCAGCCCCAGCATTTT	CASSQRGQGWQPQHF
TRBV6-1	TRBJ1-1	-	-	TGTGCCAGCAGTGAACAGGGGTTTTTGAACACTGAAGCTTTCTTT	CASSEQGFLNTEAFF
TRBV5-6	TRBJ2-7	-	TRBD2	TGTGCCAGCAGCCCCGGACTAGCGGGGTCCTGGGAGCAGTACTTC	CASSPGLAGSWEQYF
TRBV6-6	TRBJ1-5	-	-	TGTGCCAGCAGTTACCCCCCGACGGGACAGCCCCAGCATTTT	CASSYPPTGQPQHF
TRBV4-1	TRBJ2-1	-	-	TGCGCCAGCAGCCGAAACGGACAGCTGGATGAGCAGTTCTTC	CASSRNGQLDEQFF
TRBV28	TRBJ1-2	-	-	TGTGCCAGCAGTTACACACGAAGTAACTATGGCTACACCTTC	CASSYTRSNYGYTF
TRBV6-5	TRBJ2-7	-	TRBD1	TGTGCCAGCAGTTTCGGGGGACAGGGCTACGAGCAGTACTTC	CASSFGGQGYEQYF
TRBV7-8	TRBJ2-1	-	TRBD2	TGTGCCAGCAGCCTACTCCCTGCGGGGGGAGTTGAGCAGTTCTTC	CASSLLPAGGVEQFF
TRBV19	TRBJ2-1	-	-	TGTGCCAGTAGTCACCGAACAGGACAGACAAGGAATGAGCAGTTCTTC	CASSHRTGQTRNEQFF
TRBV19	TRBJ1-3	-	-	TGTGCCAGTAGATCAAGAGGGCCCCGCTCTGGAAACACCATATATTTT	CASRSRGPRSGNTIYF
TRBV19	TRBJ1-4	-	-	TGTGCCAGTAGTGCGTTAAGGACAGCGAGGGATGAAAAACTGTTTTTT	CASSALRTARDEKLFF